This TCR beta chain is from a study of T-cell memory formation after mild COVID-19. This clonotype came up many times. Antigen specificity is unknown. Overall study findings and caveats: A subset of responding clones appeared in pre-infection memory, suggesting cross-reactive memory joined. Contracting CD4+ clones sat mainly in CM and EM; CD8+ in EMRA.

CDR1 and CDR2 (germline): SEHNR, FQNEAQ (reference sequence). The CDR3 contains 13 residues. V lost 3 bases and J lost 3, with 9 bases in between. TCRalpha and TCRbeta libraries used 5'RACE with constant-segment primers and UMIs. TCRdb re-analysed the 5' RACE reads in MiXCR, keeping a single row per CDR3 protein. Here the sample spans approximately 350,000 distinct CDR3 sequences, 14% being singletons. The clonotype was recovered from a man aged 18-30 years who had mild COVID-19 (a few samples of this study predate the infection). Cell type and time point are not known. J is TRBJ2-7 and V is TRBV7-9; maybe TRBD1 (6 bases). Sequencing used PBMCs or a T cell subset sorted from them (not recorded which). The CDR3 sequence: CASSLGTLYEQYF. CDR3 sequence (DNA): TGTGCCAGCAGCTTGGGGACACTCTACGAGCAGTACTTC.